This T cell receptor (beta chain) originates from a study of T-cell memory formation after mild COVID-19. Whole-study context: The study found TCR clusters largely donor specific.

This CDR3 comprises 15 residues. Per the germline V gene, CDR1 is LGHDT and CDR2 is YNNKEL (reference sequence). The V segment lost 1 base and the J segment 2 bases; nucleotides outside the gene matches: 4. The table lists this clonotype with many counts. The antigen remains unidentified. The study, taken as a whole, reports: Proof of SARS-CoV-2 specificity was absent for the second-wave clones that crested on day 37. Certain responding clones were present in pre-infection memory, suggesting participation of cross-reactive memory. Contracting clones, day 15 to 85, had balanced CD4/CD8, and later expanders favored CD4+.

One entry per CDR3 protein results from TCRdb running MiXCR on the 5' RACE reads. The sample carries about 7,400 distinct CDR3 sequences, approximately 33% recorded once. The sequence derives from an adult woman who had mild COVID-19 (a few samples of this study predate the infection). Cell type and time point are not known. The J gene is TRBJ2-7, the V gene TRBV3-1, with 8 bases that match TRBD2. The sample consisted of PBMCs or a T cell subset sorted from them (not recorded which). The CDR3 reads CASSQVAGGTYEQYF. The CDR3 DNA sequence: TGTGCCAGCAGCCAAGTGGCGGGGGGTACCTACGAGCAGTACTTC.